This T cell receptor beta chain was documented in a study of blood T cells in healthy people across ages. Primers used in a second PCR of about 6 to 11 cycles were a sample-barcoded 5' primer and a J-beta primer mix. A single record per CDR3 protein comes from TCRdb applying MiXCR to the 5' RACE reads. The sample contains 800,000 to 1,300,000 distinct CDR3 sequences, 20% to 25% of which appear only once. Losses at the gene ends were 2 bases for V and 3 bases for J; bases not matched to a gene: 3. Germline loops: CDR1 MDHEN, CDR2 SYDVKM. The CDR3 loop spans 15 amino acids. The same specimen was also included in a second study, on T cells of mothers and their children. That paper states: Amplification in the second PCR used the M1S primer, which added sample barcodes and 2-4 random nucleotides. T cell clones that were persistent and microchimeric went undetected.

The sample comprised blood. The source is a girl aged 2 to 9 in good health. J is TRBJ2-7 and V is TRBV28; the match to TRBD1 covers 11 bases. The CDR3 loop reads CASSLSGTGGYEQYF. In nucleotides, the CDR3 is TGTGCCAGCAGTTTAAGTGGGACAGGGGGCTACGAGCAGTACTTC.